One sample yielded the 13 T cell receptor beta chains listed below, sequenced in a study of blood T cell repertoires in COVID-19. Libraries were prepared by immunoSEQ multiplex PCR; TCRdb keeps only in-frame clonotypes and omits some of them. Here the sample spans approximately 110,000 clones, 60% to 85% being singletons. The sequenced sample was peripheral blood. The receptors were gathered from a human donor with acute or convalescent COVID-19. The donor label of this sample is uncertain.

CDR3 loop: CASSLLRQETQYF. CDR3 DNA: TGCGCCAGCAGCTTACTAAGACAAGAGACCCAGTACTTC. The chain combines TRBV5-1 with TRBJ2-5; D gene ambiguous. The CDR3 is 13 amino acids. CDR1 is SGHRS and CDR2 is YFSETQ in the germline V gene. Between the trimmed V and J ends, which lost 2 bases and 2 bases, there was a span of 7 bases.

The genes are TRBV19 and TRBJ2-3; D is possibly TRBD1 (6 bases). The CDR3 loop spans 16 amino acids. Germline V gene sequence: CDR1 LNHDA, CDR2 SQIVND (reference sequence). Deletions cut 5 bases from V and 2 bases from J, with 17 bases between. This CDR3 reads CASSRRTSGDTDTQYF. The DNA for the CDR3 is TGTGCCAGTAGTCGGCGGACGTCAGGGGACACAGATACGCAGTATTTT.

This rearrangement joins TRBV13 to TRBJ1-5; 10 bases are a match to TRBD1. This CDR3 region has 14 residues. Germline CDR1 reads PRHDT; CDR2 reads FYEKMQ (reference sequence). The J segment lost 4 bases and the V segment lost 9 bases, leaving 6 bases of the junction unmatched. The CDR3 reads CARPRDRGNQPQHF. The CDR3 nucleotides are TGTGCCAGACCCCGGGACAGGGGTAATCAGCCCCAGCATTTT.

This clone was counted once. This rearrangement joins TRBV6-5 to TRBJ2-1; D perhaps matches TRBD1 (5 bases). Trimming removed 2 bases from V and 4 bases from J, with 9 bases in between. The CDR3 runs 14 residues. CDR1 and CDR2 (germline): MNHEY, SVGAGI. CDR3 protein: CASSYTQGYNEQFF. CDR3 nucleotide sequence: TGTGCCAGCAGTTACACCCAGGGTTACAATGAGCAGTTCTTC.

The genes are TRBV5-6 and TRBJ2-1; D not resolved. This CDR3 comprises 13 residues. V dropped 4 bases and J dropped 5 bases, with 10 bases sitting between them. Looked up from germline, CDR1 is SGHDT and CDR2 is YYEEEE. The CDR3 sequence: CASSAGEDNEQFF. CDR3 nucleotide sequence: TGTGCCAGCAGCGCCGGTGAGGACAATGAGCAGTTCTTC.

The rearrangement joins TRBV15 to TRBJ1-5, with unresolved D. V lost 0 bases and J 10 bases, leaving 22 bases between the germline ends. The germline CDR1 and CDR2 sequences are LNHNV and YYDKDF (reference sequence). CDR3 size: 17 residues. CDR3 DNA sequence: TGTGCCACCAGCAGAGATGAGGGCCGACGGCCAATTTATCCCCAGCATTTT. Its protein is CATSRDEGRRPIYPQHF.

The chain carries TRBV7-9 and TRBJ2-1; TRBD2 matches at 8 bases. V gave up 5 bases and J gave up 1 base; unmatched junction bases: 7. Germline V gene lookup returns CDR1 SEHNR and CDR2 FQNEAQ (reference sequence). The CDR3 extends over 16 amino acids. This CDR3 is CASSAPGGGSYNEQFF. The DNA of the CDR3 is TGTGCCAGCAGCGCACCCGGCGGGGGGTCCTACAATGAGCAGTTCTTC.

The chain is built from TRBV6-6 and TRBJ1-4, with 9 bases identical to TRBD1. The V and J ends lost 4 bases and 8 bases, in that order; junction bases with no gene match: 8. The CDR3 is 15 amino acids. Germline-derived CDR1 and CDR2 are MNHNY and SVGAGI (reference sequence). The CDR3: CASSWGGQGQEKLFF. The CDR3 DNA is TGTGCCAGCAGTTGGGGGGGACAGGGACAAGAAAAACTGTTTTTT.

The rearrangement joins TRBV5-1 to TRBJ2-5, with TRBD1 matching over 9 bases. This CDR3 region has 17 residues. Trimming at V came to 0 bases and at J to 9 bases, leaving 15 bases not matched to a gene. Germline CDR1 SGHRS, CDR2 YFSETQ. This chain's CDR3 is CASSLAPGQGTQESQYF. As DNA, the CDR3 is TGCGCCAGCAGCTTGGCTCCGGGACAGGGAACTCAAGAATCCCAGTACTTC. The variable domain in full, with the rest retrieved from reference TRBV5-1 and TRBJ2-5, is KAGVTQTPRYLIKTRGQQVTLSCSPISGHRSVSWYQQTPGQGLQFLFEYFSETQRNKGNFPGRFSGRQFSNSRSEMNVSTLELGDSALYLCASSLAPGQGTQESQYFGPGTRLLVL.

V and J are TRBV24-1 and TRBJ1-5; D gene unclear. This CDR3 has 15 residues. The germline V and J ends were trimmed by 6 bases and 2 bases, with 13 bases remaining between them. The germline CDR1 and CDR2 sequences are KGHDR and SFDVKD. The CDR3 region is CATSSGWRGNQPQHF. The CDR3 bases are TGTGCCACCAGTAGTGGGTGGAGGGGCAATCAGCCCCAGCATTTT.

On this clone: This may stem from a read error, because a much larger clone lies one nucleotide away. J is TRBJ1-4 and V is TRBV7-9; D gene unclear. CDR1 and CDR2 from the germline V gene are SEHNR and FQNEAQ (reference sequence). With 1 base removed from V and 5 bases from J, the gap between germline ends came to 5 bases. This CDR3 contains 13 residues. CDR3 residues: CASSLDRNEKLFF. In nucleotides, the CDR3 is TGTGCCAGCAGCTTAGACAGAAATGAAAAACTGTTTTTT.

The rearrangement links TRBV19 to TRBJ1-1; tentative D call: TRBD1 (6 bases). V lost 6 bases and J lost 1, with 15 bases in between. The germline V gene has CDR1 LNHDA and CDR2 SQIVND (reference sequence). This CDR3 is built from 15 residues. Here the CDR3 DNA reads TGTGCCAGTAGGGGGACCAGGGGCCCGAACACTGAAGCTTTCTTT. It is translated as CASRGTRGPNTEAFF.

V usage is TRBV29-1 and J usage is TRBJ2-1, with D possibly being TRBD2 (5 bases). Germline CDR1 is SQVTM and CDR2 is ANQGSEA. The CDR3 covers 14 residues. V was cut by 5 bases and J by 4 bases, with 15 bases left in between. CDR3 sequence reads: CSVNPSNRYNEQFF. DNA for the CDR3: TGCAGCGTTAACCCTAGCAATCGGTACAATGAGCAGTTCTTC.